This T cell receptor beta chain emerged from a study of blood T cell repertoires in COVID-19. Study information: From T cells, B-cell-depleted T cells, or PBMCs came the material, which was cDNA or gDNA.

Patients in Seattle were enrolled during active infection, then followed longitudinally. Clones were sequenced by immunoSEQ multiplex PCR, and TCRdb holds only the in-frame ones, with some missing. The sample carries about 480,000 clones, approximately 89% recorded once. J gave up 14 bases and V 4 bases, and 23 bases lay outside the gene matches. CDR1 is SGHRS, CDR2 YFSETQ, per germline. CDR3 length equals 17 residues. The receptor comes from a man younger than 30 with COVID-19, enrolled during active disease. V and J are TRBV5-1 and TRBJ2-1; 8 bases line up with TRBD1. The source material was peripheral blood. In DNA, the CDR3 is TGCGCCAGCAGCGCAACTTGGGACAGGTCTTCCGTCCCCCGTAAGTTCTTC. It is translated as CASSATWDRSSVPRKFF.